The 6 T cell receptor beta chains reported below all come from one sample, sequenced in a study of T-cell reconstitution after alpha-beta-depleted transplantation in children. Unique molecular identifiers featured in how the TCRbeta library was prepared. MiXCR, applied by TCRdb to the PCR reads, yields one record per CDR3 protein. The sample carries roughly 200,000 distinct CDR3 sequences, 8.5% to 10% recorded once. Material: PBMCs from the stem cell graft donor, obtained from the stem cell graft. These receptors all stem from a human donor who donated a stem cell graft to a child with acute lymphoblastic leukemia.

This clonotype was seen at least ten times. V usage is TRBV5-1 and J usage is TRBJ2-2; D may be TRBD2 (5 bases). Germline V CDR1 and CDR2: SGHRS, YFSETQ. Trimming cost V 4 bases and J 0 bases, with 10 bases left between them. The CDR3 has 15 amino acids. The CDR3: CASSPGSANTGELFF. CDR3 in DNA: TGCGCCAGCAGCCCGGGGTCCGCGAACACCGGGGAGCTGTTTTTT.

This clonotype was picked up many times. V usage is TRBV5-1 and J usage is TRBJ2-2; 9 nucleotides match TRBD1. CDR3 length: 14 residues. J lost 3 bases, V lost 3 bases, and 0 bases had no gene match. The germline CDR1 and CDR2 sequences are SGHRS and YFSETQ. The CDR3 nucleotides read TGCGCCAGCAGCTGGACAGGGGACACCGGGGAGCTGTTTTTT. It specifies CASSWTGDTGELFF.

Many counts were recorded for this clonotype. The chain couples TRBV10-3 to TRBJ2-1; 9 positions match TRBD2. The germline CDR1 and CDR2 sequences are ENHRY and SYGVKD. The CDR3 runs 16 residues. Trimming removed 7 bases from V and 4 bases from J; junction bases left unmatched: 11. The CDR3 loop is CAITDRGSGGYNEQFF. CDR3 nucleotide sequence: TGTGCCATCACCGACCGGGGGAGCGGGGGGTACAATGAGCAGTTCTTC.

The table lists this clonotype with many counts. The genes are TRBV10-1 and TRBJ2-1; 8 positions agree with TRBD2. V shed 0 bases and J 2 bases; nucleotides not matched to a gene: 6. The CDR3 is 17 amino acids. Germline-derived CDR1 and CDR2 are WNHNN and SYGVQD (reference sequence). CDR3 amino acids: CASSESTSGRTYNEQFF. The CDR3 nucleotides read TGCGCCAGCAGTGAGTCAACTAGCGGCAGAACCTACAATGAGCAGTTCTTC.

This clonotype was counted many times. V is TRBV24-1 and J is TRBJ2-1; a possible D gene is TRBD2 (6 bases). The germline CDR1 and CDR2 sequences are KGHDR and SFDVKD. The CDR3 extends over 16 amino acids. Trimming removed 4 bases at V and 3 bases at J, with 15 bases between. The chain's CDR3 is CATSDRAGPNYNEQFF. CDR3 coding DNA: TGTGCCACCAGTGACCGGGCGGGACCCAACTACAATGAGCAGTTCTTC.

This clonotype was seen a handful of times. The chain recombines TRBV19 with TRBJ1-6, with 12 bases lining up with TRBD1. This CDR3 has 13 residues. The J segment lost 11 bases and the V segment lost 7 bases, leaving 3 bases of the junction unmatched. Per the germline V gene, CDR1 is LNHDA and CDR2 is SQIVND (reference sequence). The CDR3 sequence is CASKGQGAAPLHF. The DNA for the CDR3 is TGTGCCAGTAAGGGACAGGGGGCCGCACCCCTCCACTTT.